Below, 30 T cell receptor beta chains from the same sample are listed, as sequenced in a study of T cells in women clearing cervical HPV infection. Only in-frame clones appear in the TCRdb table, and some are missing; sequencing was by immunoSEQ multiplex PCR. Its listing shows about 37,000 clones. Sequencing was carried out using blood buffy coat. The source of these receptors is a woman between 18 and 69 years old with a cervical HPV16 infection that either progressed to CIN3+ or cleared (not recorded which).

With respect to this clone: The read is 3 residues too short to cover the CDR3 end, so that end is filled in from the germline J gene. The J gene is TRBJ2-2, the V gene TRBV5-1, with 7 bases lining up with TRBD1. Germline V lookup: CDR1 SGHRS, CDR2 YFSETQ. The length of the CDR3 is 17 residues. This CDR3 reads CASSSATGSATNEKLFF. Partial CDR3 DNA: TGCGCCAGCAGCTCAGCGACAGGGAGTGCAACTAATGAAAAG.

CDR3 in amino acids: CASSFVTGATNYGYTF. The sequenced part of the CDR3 DNA is TGCGCCAGCAGCTTCGTCACAGGGGCCACTAACTATGGC. This chain connects TRBV5-1 to TRBJ1-2; 7 bases align to TRBD1. With the read ending 3 residues before the CDR3 end, the germline J gene is used to fill in that end. The CDR3 extends over 16 amino acids. Germline V lookup: CDR1 SGHRS, CDR2 YFSETQ. V shed 2 bases and J 0 bases; nucleotides not matched to a gene: 7.

Of note for this clone: The sequenced fragment ends 3 residues before the CDR3 boundary, so the rest is inferred from the germline J gene. The chain recombines TRBV2 with TRBJ1-2; D possibly corresponds to TRBD1 (6 bases). Germline V gene lookup returns CDR1 SNHLY and CDR2 FYNNEI. V dropped 1 base and J dropped 6 bases, with 12 bases sitting between them. CDR3 length equals 14 residues. The CDR3 bases that were read are TGTGCCAGCAGTGAAGAGAGGCAGGGGCATGGC. This translates into CASSEERQGHG. The CDR3 in full is CASSEERQGHGYTF. The variable domain in full, with the rest retrieved from reference TRBV2 and TRBJ1-2, is EPEVTQTPSHQVTQMGQEVILRCVPISNHLYFYWYRQILGQKVEFLVSFYNNEISEKSEIFDDQFSVERPDGSNFTLKIRSTKLEDSAMYFCASSEERQGHGYTFGSGTRLTVV.

A word on this clone: With the read ending 3 residues before the CDR3 end, the germline J gene is used to fill in that end. This chain links TRBV11-2 with TRBJ1-2, with TRBD1 as a possible D gene (5 bases). In germline, CDR1 is SGHAT, CDR2 FQNNGV. V was trimmed by 0 bases and J by 7 bases, leaving 9 bases between them. There are 13 residues in the CDR3. The sequenced part of the CDR3 DNA is TGTGCCAGCAGCTTAGACAGGGATCGTGGC. As protein: CASSLDRDRG. The full CDR3 sequence reads CASSLDRDRGYTF.

On this clone: The CDR3 goes on 3 residues after the read ends, and that part is filled in from the germline J gene. The rearrangement joins TRBV18 to TRBJ1-2; TRBD1 is a possible D gene (6 bases). The CDR3 runs 15 residues. CDR1 is KGHSH, CDR2 LQKENI, per germline. The covered CDR3 bases are TGTGCCAGCTCACCGGCCGGGACACCCCAGCTCGGC. Translating gives CASSPAGTPQLG. The full CDR3 sequence reads CASSPAGTPQLGYTF.

As regards this clone: The CDR3 end falls 3 residues outside the read, so it is completed with the germline J gene. The rearrangement joins TRBV5-4 to TRBJ1-1, with 11 nucleotides matching TRBD1. The length of the CDR3 is 16 residues. Germline CDR1 is SGHNT and CDR2 is YYREEE (reference sequence). Trimming cost V 0 bases and J 4 bases; bases outside gene matches: 5. The covered CDR3 bases are TGTGCCAGCAGCTTGGGAGGGGGACAGGGGGGCACTGAA. The encoded protein is CASSLGGGQGGTE. The entire CDR3 reads CASSLGGGQGGTEAFF.

In regard to this clone: Read coverage stops 3 residues before the CDR3 terminus; the germline J gene supplies the remainder. J is TRBJ2-2 and V is TRBV18; D remains ambiguous. This CDR3 has 14 residues. Looked up from germline, CDR1 is KGHSH and CDR2 is LQKENI. The CDR3 is CASSRTDSNSPLFF. The CDR3 bases that were read are TGTGCCAGCTCACGTACAGATTCTAATTCACCG. The complete variable domain, with remaining parts taken from reference TRBV18 and TRBJ2-2, reads NAGVMQNPRHLVRRRGQEARLRCSPMKGHSHVYWYRQLPEEGLKFMVYLQKENIIDESGMPKERFSAEFPKEGPSILRIQQVVRGDSAAYFCASSRTDSNSPLFFGEGSRLTVL.

With regard to this clone: The read comes to an end 3 residues before the CDR3 does, leaving the germline J gene to fill in the end. The chain employs TRBV7-2 and TRBJ1-5, with 9 bases identical to TRBD1. Germline V gene lookup returns CDR1 SGHTA and CDR2 FQGNSA. The CDR3 has 14 amino acids. V lost 5 bases and J lost 5; bases outside the gene matches: 4. CDR3 amino acids: CASSPWTGDQPQHF. The covered CDR3 bases are TGTGCCAGCAGCCCGTGGACAGGGGATCAGCCC.

About this clone: The observed sequence ends 3 residues before the CDR3 terminus, with the missing tail filled in from the germline J gene. The rearrangement uses TRBV18 and TRBJ2-7; TRBD2 aligns across 15 bases. Germline V lookup: CDR1 KGHSH, CDR2 LQKENI. This CDR3 contains 18 residues. V trimming: 1 base; J trimming: 2 bases; junction bases outside the gene matches: 6. The CDR3 is CASSPRGTSGRQTYEQYF. The covered CDR3 bases are TGTGCCAGCTCACCACGAGGGACTAGCGGGAGGCAGACCTACGAG.

As concerns this clone: Coverage ceases 3 residues before the CDR3 finishes, and the germline J gene fills in the end. V is TRBV30 and J is TRBJ1-2; 7 bases align to TRBD1. The CDR3 is 14 amino acids. The V gene's germline CDR1 is GTSNPN and CDR2 SVGIG (reference sequence). CDR3 region: CAWTGGWGYNDYTF. Partial CDR3 DNA: TGTGCCTGGACAGGGGGGTGGGGCTACAATGAC.

The CDR3 here is CSARDTLAGDHEQYF. The sequenced part of the CDR3 DNA is TGCAGTGCTAGAGATACGCTAGCGGGAGACCACGAG. The rearrangement joins TRBV20-1 to TRBJ2-7, with TRBD2 matching 10 bases. The CDR3 goes on 3 residues after the read ends, and that part is filled in from the germline J gene. CDR1 and CDR2 from the germline V gene are DFQATT and SNEGSKA (reference sequence). This CDR3 has 15 residues. Unmatched junction bases numbered 7, after V lost 0 bases and J lost 5 bases.

Concerning this clone itself: The read is 3 residues too short to cover the CDR3 end, so that end is filled in from the germline J gene. The rearrangement joins TRBV7-2 to TRBJ1-2; no firm D call. Germline CDR1 is SGHTA and CDR2 is FQGNSA. The CDR3 extends over 15 amino acids. This CDR3 reads CASKPAAGGLYDYTF. CDR3 DNA (partial): TGTGCCAGCAAACCAGCAGCGGGAGGGCTCTACGAC.

Remarks on this clone: The sequenced fragment ends 3 residues before the CDR3 boundary, so the rest is inferred from the germline J gene. The chain carries TRBV2 and TRBJ2-7; the D gene is possibly TRBD1 (5 bases). This CDR3 comprises 13 residues. Germline-derived CDR1 and CDR2 are SNHLY and FYNNEI. V dropped 1 base and J dropped 5 bases, with 9 bases sitting between them. CDR3 sequence: CASSEEQVDEQYF. Incomplete CDR3 DNA: TGTGCCAGCAGTGAAGAACAGGTGGACGAG.

For this clone: The CDR3 end falls 3 residues outside the read, so it is completed with the germline J gene. The chain employs TRBV30 and TRBJ2-7; TRBD1 matches 7 bases. Losses at the gene ends were 1 base for V and 3 bases for J; bases not matched to a gene: 3. This CDR3 contains 13 residues. Germline loops: CDR1 GTSNPN, CDR2 SVGIG (reference sequence). The covered CDR3 bases are TGTGCCTGGAGTGGGGGACAGCTCTACGAG. Its protein is CAWSGGQLYE. The complete CDR3 protein is CAWSGGQLYEQYF.

Notes on this clone: The read finishes 3 residues shy of the CDR3 end, and the germline J gene is used to complete it. V and J are TRBV2 and TRBJ2-2, with D uncertain. Trimming left V 2 bases short and J 3 bases short, with 10 bases between. CDR3 length: 15 residues. Looked up from germline, CDR1 is SNHLY and CDR2 is FYNNEI. CDR3 region: CASSESPTHTGELFF. The CDR3 DNA, read in part, is TGTGCCAGCAGTGAAAGTCCAACTCACACCGGGGAG. Using reference TRBV2 and TRBJ2-2 for the parts outside the CDR3, the full variable domain is EPEVTQTPSHQVTQMGQEVILRCVPISNHLYFYWYRQILGQKVEFLVSFYNNEISEKSEIFDDQFSVERPDGSNFTLKIRSTKLEDSAMYFCASSESPTHTGELFFGEGSRLTVL.

With respect to this clone: The read gets to within 3 residues of the CDR3 end, and the germline J gene fills in the rest. The V and J genes are TRBV7-9 and TRBJ1-1; D is possibly TRBD1 (6 bases). The V gene's germline CDR1 is SEHNR and CDR2 FQNEAQ (reference sequence). V dropped 3 bases and J dropped 1 base, with 9 bases sitting between them. This CDR3 region has 14 residues. The CDR3 loop is CASSLQGRNTEAFF. The sequenced CDR3 bases are TGTGCCAGCAGCTTGCAGGGGCGGAACACTGAA.

On this clone: From the germline J gene comes the end of the CDR3, since the read stops 3 residues before it. The chain joins TRBV2 to TRBJ2-1; 9 positions match TRBD2. With 6 bases clipped from V and 5 bases from J, the junction kept 8 bases outside the gene matches. The length of the CDR3 is 15 residues. Germline V lookup: CDR1 SNHLY, CDR2 FYNNEI. The CDR3 reads CASRDLAGRHNEQFF. The CDR3 DNA, read in part, is TGTGCCAGCAGGGACCTAGCGGGGAGGCACAATGAG.

As regards this clone: The missing CDR3 end, 3 residues past where the read stops, is filled in from the germline J gene. The chain has TRBV4-1 and TRBJ1-3; TRBD1 aligns across 8 bases. V was pared by 1 base and J by 4 bases, with 3 bases of the junction left unmatched. This CDR3 comprises 15 residues. Per the germline V gene, CDR1 is MGHRA and CDR2 is YSYEKL. The CDR3 loop is CASSQAWTGGNTIYF. Partial CDR3 DNA: TGCGCCAGCAGCCAAGCTTGGACAGGGGGAAACACC.

For this clone: The read finishes 3 residues shy of the CDR3 end, and the germline J gene is used to complete it. Other DNA sequences from this sample encode an identical CDR3 as well. The chain combines TRBV18 with TRBJ1-2, with 9 bases matching TRBD1. Germline CDR1 reads KGHSH; CDR2 reads LQKENI. This CDR3 spans 15 amino acids. CDR3 DNA, as far as it was read: TGTGCCAGCTCACCCCCGGGACAGGGCCCAGATACC. Translating it yields CASSPPGQGPDT. The CDR3 in full is CASSPPGQGPDTYTF.

With respect to this clone: The read halts 3 residues ahead of the CDR3 end, with the missing end drawn from the germline J gene. The chain is built from TRBV18 and TRBJ2-7; D may be TRBD1 (5 bases). V was pared by 3 bases and J by 3 bases, with 15 bases between. This CDR3 has 15 amino acids. Per germline, CDR1 KGHSH and CDR2 LQKENI. CDR3 bases read: TGTGCCAGCTCACCCAGGGTGGTGTCACTCTACGAG. Translated: CASSPRVVSLYE. In full, the CDR3 is CASSPRVVSLYEQYF.

CDR3 bases read: TGTGCCAGCAGCTTAAGGGGAGTCGCTCACGGT. It codes for CASSLRGVAHG. The full CDR3 protein reads CASSLRGVAHGQYF. V is TRBV7-9 and J is TRBJ2-4, with D perhaps being TRBD1 or TRBD2 (5 bases each). The read ends 3 residues shy of where the CDR3 ends; the end is completed using the germline J gene. The CDR3 is 14 residues long. Germline CDR1 reads SEHNR; CDR2 reads FQNEAQ (reference sequence).

Of note for this clone: The read falls 3 residues short of the CDR3 end, and the missing part is taken from the germline J gene. The J gene is TRBJ2-2, the V gene TRBV2; D gene ambiguous. Germline CDR1 and CDR2: SNHLY and FYNNEI. The CDR3 spans 15 residues. The CDR3 here is CASSVLPATNEKLFF. Incomplete CDR3 DNA: TGTGCCAGCAGTGTCCTCCCTGCAACTAATGAAAAG.

For this clone: The CDR3 extends 3 residues past the end of the read, so its final part is completed from the germline J gene. This chain connects TRBV6-2 or TRBV6-3 to TRBJ2-2, with TRBD2 identical over 9 bases. The junction had 9 bases not matched to a gene; V was cut back by 3 bases and J by 4 bases. The CDR3 contains 17 residues. Germline values: CDR1 MNHEY, CDR2 SVGEGT. The CDR3 protein is CASSYGGLAFTTGELFF. The CDR3 DNA, read in part, is TGTGCCAGCAGTTATGGGGGACTAGCCTTCACCACCGGGGAG.

On this clone: The CDR3 end is not reached by the read, which stops 3 residues before it; the germline J gene fills it in. The chain joins TRBV7-2 to TRBJ2-1, with TRBD2 identical over 11 bases. The CDR3 spans 14 residues. The V gene's germline CDR1 is SGHTA and CDR2 FQGNSA. V shed 5 bases and J 7 bases; nucleotides not matched to a gene: 4. CDR3 amino acids: CASSVGLAANEQFF. Partial CDR3 DNA: TGTGCCAGCAGCGTGGGACTAGCGGCGAATGAG.

To note about this clone: With the read ending 3 residues before the CDR3 end, the germline J gene is used to fill in that end. The V call is TRBV20-1, the J call TRBJ2-1, with a weak D call TRBD1 (5 bases). Germline CDR1 and CDR2: DFQATT and SNEGSKA (reference sequence). The CDR3 runs 16 residues. Trimming stripped 2 bases from V and 3 bases from J, with 17 bases between. CDR3 DNA, as far as it was read: TGCAGTGCTAGATCCCCTGGGGCAGCCAACTACAATGAG. Protein: CSARSPGAANYNE. The entire CDR3 sequence reads CSARSPGAANYNEQFF.

About this clone: The read stops 3 residues short of the end of the CDR3; the missing end is completed from the germline J gene. The rearrangement uses TRBV5-1 and TRBJ2-3, with 12 positions matching TRBD2. Germline-derived CDR1 and CDR2 are SGHRS and YFSETQ. V lost 5 bases and J lost 4; bases outside the gene matches: 5. The CDR3 consists of 15 residues. CDR3: CASRQRLAGADTQYF. CDR3 bases read: TGCGCCAGCAGACAGAGACTAGCGGGAGCAGATACG.

As for this clone: Read data end 3 residues before the CDR3 end; the end is taken from the germline J gene. The gene calls are TRBV7-3 and TRBJ2-3, with 10 positions matching TRBD1. The CDR3 extends over 14 amino acids. Germline CDR1 reads SGHTA; CDR2 reads FQGTGA. The CDR3 DNA, read in part, is TGTGCCAGCAGCTGGGACAGGGGAGACGAGACG. Amino acids: CASSWDRGDET. The CDR3 reads in full as CASSWDRGDETQYF.

CDR3 loop: CASSQGQGNTEAFF. Partial CDR3 DNA: TGTGCCAGCAGCCAGGGACAGGGGAACACTGAA. The V and J genes are TRBV7-3 and TRBJ1-1; 9 bases fit TRBD1. The read finishes 3 residues shy of the CDR3 end, and the germline J gene is used to complete it. From germline, CDR1 is SGHTA and CDR2 FQGTGA. Losses at the gene ends were 5 bases for V and 1 base for J; bases not matched to a gene: 2. The CDR3 spans 14 residues.

A note on this clone: The CDR3 end lies 3 residues beyond the end of the read and is filled in from the germline J gene. V and J are TRBV7-2 and TRBJ1-5, with 7 positions matching TRBD1. The CDR3 is 15 residues long. Germline lookup yields CDR1 SGHTA and CDR2 FQGNSA. After removal of 5 bases from V and 4 bases from J, the junction contained 8 bases not matched to a gene. Partial CDR3 DNA: TGTGCCAGCAGCCCTACAGGGGTCACTAATCAGCCC. The encoded protein is CASSPTGVTNQP. Given in full, the CDR3 is CASSPTGVTNQPQHF.

As concerns this clone: The read ends 3 residues shy of where the CDR3 ends; the end is completed using the germline J gene. The V call is TRBV28, the J call TRBJ1-1, with a tentative D call TRBD1 (6 bases). Germline V gene data show CDR1 as MDHEN and CDR2 as SYDVKM. CDR3 size: 14 residues. Trimming shortened V by 6 bases and J by 1 base, and 12 bases separated the two germline ends. The CDR3 protein is CASSLTGSNTEAFF. The DNA read from the CDR3 is TGTGCCAGCAGCCTGACAGGTTCGAACACTGAA. The whole variable domain, filled in from reference TRBV28 and TRBJ1-1, reads DVKVTQSSRYLVKRTGEKVFLECVQDMDHENMFWYRQDPGLGLRLIYFSYDVKMKEKGDIPEGYSVSREKKERFSLILESASTNQTSMYLCASSLTGSNTEAFFGQGTRLTVV.